The T cell receptor beta chain under discussion was sequenced for a study of blood T cell repertoires in COVID-19. Turning to the study itself: Sites in the United States, Italy and Spain provided acute and convalescent COVID-19 samples. T cells, B-cell-depleted T cells, or PBMCs supplied cDNA or gDNA.

In the original processing: Scientists estimated how many nucleated cells there were by amplifying reference gene primers. Sequencing was performed with immunoSEQ multiplex PCR; in TCRdb, only in-frame clones are kept and a portion is missing. The V and J calls and clone size were taken over from that table, and D and trimming were inferred from the DNA. Among some 190,000 clones listed, approximately 80% were seen once. The CDR3 spans 17 residues. Germline V gene data show CDR1 as MDHEN and CDR2 as SYDVKM. The V end was cut by 5 bases, the J end by 3 bases, with 23 bases between. Patients from Seattle were sampled longitudinally, starting during active infection.

The sequence derives from a woman aged 80 or over with COVID-19, enrolled during active disease. The sequencing sample was made of peripheral blood. V is TRBV28 and J is TRBJ2-7, with D possibly matching TRBD2 (7 bases). The CDR3 bases are TGTGCCAGCAGTGGGGGGGCCGGGGGAACCCGCGTCTACGAGCAGTACTTC. Protein product: CASSGGAGGTRVYEQYF.